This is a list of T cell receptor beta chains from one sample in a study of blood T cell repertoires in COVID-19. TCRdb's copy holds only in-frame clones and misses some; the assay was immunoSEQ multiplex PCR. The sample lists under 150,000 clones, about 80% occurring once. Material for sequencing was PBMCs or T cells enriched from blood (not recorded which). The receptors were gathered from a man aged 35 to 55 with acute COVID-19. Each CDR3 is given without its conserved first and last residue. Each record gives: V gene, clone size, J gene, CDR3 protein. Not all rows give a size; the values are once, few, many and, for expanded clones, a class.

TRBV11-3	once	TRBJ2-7	ASSLGGTESGGEQY
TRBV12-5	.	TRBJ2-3	ASGPFGGTQY
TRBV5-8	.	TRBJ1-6	ASSLLITTRSSPLH
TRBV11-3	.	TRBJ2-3	ASSSRASGGTDTQY
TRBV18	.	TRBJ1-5	ASSPPTPGNGPQH
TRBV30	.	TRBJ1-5	AWSPTGDQPQH
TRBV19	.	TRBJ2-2	ASSPQGLAVGELF
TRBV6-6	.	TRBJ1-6	ASSWTAGGESPLH
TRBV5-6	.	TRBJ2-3	ASSPGTGVTDTQY
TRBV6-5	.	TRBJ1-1	ASSYFVNTEAF
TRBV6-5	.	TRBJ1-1	ASSYSGGDTEAF
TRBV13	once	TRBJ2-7	ASSLGQNEQY
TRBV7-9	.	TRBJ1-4	ASSWGQGLEKLF
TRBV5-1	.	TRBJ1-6	ASSFSEFGSPLH
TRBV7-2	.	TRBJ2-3	ASSLDTGITDTQY
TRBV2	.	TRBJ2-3	ASSDNTDTQY
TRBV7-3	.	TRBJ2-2	ASSLNQGLTGELF
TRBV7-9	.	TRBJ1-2	ASSLDREDGYT
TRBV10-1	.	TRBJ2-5	ASSTGQGVETQY
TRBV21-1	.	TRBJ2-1	ASSKGRGTSGDYNEQF
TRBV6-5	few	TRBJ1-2	ASRLLNYGYT
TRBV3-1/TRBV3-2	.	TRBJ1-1	ASSQLNTEAF
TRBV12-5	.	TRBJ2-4	ASAGTDGIQY
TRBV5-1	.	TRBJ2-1	ASRDTFNEQF
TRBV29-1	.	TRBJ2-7	SVRLTDSYEQY
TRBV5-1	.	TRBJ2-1	ASSFLVSSNEQF
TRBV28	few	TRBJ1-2	ASSPGTGVLYT
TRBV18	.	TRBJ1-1	ASSSTTGVNTEAF
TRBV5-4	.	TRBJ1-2	ASSRGQAEYGYT
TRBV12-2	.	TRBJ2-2	ASRLKGQGDTGELF